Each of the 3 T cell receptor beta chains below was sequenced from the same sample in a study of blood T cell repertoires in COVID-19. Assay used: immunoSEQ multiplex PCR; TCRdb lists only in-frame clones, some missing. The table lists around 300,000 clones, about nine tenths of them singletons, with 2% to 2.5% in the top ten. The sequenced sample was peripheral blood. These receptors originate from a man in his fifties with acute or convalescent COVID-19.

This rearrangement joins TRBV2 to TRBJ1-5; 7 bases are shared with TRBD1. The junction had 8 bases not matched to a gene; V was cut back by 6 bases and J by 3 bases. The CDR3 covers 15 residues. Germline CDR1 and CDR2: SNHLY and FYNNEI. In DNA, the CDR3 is TGTGCCAGCAGCCCCGGGACAGACTTCAATCAGCCCCAGCATTTT. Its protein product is CASSPGTDFNQPQHF.

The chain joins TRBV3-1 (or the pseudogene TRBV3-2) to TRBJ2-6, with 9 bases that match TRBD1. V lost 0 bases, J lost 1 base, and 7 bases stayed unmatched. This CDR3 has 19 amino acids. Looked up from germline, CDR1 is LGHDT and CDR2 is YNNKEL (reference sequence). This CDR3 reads CASSQDFGTGSSGANVLTF. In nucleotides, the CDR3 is TGTGCCAGCAGCCAAGATTTCGGGACAGGGAGTTCTGGGGCCAACGTCCTGACTTTC.

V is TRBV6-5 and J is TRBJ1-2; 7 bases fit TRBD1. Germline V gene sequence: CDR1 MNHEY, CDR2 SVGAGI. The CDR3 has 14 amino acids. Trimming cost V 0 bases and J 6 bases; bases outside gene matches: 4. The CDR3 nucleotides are TGTGCCAGCAGTTACTCGAGGGGGCAGCATGGCTACACCTTC. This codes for CASSYSRGQHGYTF.